A single sample gave rise to the 8 T cell receptor beta chains below, sequenced in a study of CD8+ T cells in alopecia areata. cDNA prepared by RNA extraction and subsequent reverse transcription served as the template for sequencing. Some clones are missing from TCRdb's copy, which holds only in-frame ones; the method was immunoSEQ multiplex PCR. The sample includes about 200,000 clones, roughly two fifths of them seen just once. The treatment was: oral pan-JAK inhibitor, 5-10 mg twice daily. Sequenced here: CD4+ T cells sorted from blood, sampled between weeks 30 and 35, from a patient treated with tofacitinib. These TCRs come from a human donor with alopecia areata.

This chain links TRBV5-6 with TRBJ1-3; possibly TRBD1 for D (5 bases). This CDR3 contains 17 residues. In germline, CDR1 is SGHDT, CDR2 YYEEEE. Trimming took 4 bases from V and 0 from J, leaving 17 bases between them. The CDR3 DNA sequence: TGTGCCAGCAGCGCTCCGGGACCGCGTTTCTCTGGAAACACCATATATTTT. This sequence encodes CASSAPGPRFSGNTIYF.

Only one count was recorded for this clone. The V and J genes are TRBV7-9 and TRBJ1-2; D might be TRBD1 (5 bases). The length of the CDR3 is 14 residues. The V end lost 3 bases, the J end lost 0 bases, and 8 bases lay between the germline ends. Germline assignment: CDR1 SEHNR and CDR2 FQNEAQ (reference sequence). The CDR3 bases are TGTGCCAGCAGCTTCGACAGCCCTAACTATGGCTACACCTTC. As protein: CASSFDSPNYGYTF.

CDR3 bases: TGTGCCAGCTCGCGGGGCCTACAAGAGACCCAGTACTTC. This encodes CASSRGLQETQYF. The V gene is TRBV18, the J gene TRBJ2-5; D is perhaps TRBD2 (6 bases). Between the trimmed V and J ends, which lost 6 bases and 2 bases, there was a span of 10 bases. The CDR3 spans 13 residues. CDR1 is KGHSH, CDR2 LQKENI, per germline.

V is TRBV9 and J is TRBJ2-3, with D hard to call. The length of the CDR3 is 14 residues. Germline CDR1 SGDLS, CDR2 YYNGEE. Trimming took 0 bases from V and 3 from J, leaving 8 bases between them. The CDR3 bases are TGTGCCAGCAGCGTAGGGATGGTGACAGATACGCAGTATTTT. Translation gives CASSVGMVTDTQYF. The full variable domain, rest sourced from reference TRBV9 and TRBJ2-3, is DSGVTQTPKHLITATGQRVTLRCSPRSGDLSVYWYQQSLDQGLQFLIQYYNGEERAKGNILERFSAQQFPDLHSELNLSSLELGDSALYFCASSVGMVTDTQYFGPGTRLTVL.

This clone appeared a few times. V and J are TRBV2 and TRBJ2-6; 8 nucleotides line up with TRBD1. CDR3 length: 14 residues. CDR1 is SNHLY and CDR2 is FYNNEI in the germline V gene. V trimming: 8 bases; J trimming: 6 bases; junction bases outside the gene matches: 6. CDR3 DNA sequence: TGTGCCAGCCTTCCGGACAGGGAGGCCAACGTCCTGACTTTC. Its protein is CASLPDREANVLTF.

This clone was detected once. This chain uses TRBV2 with TRBJ2-5; D is ambiguous. Trimming cost V 7 bases and J 3 bases, with 6 bases left between them. Germline lookup yields CDR1 SNHLY and CDR2 FYNNEI. The CDR3 extends over 11 amino acids. The CDR3 DNA follows: TGTGCCAGCACTTTAAAAGAGACCCAGTACTTC. This sequence encodes CASTLKETQYF.

This clone was recorded a few times. V usage is TRBV19 and J usage is TRBJ1-6; D remains ambiguous. Germline assignment: CDR1 LNHDA and CDR2 SQIVND (reference sequence). This CDR3 is built from 17 residues. V was pared by 3 bases and J by 7 bases, with 19 bases between. CDR3 bases: TGTGCCAGTAGTATGGGTCCGAGGGCCAGGCGAAATTCACCCCTCCACTTT. This sequence encodes CASSMGPRARRNSPLHF. Together with reference TRBV19 and TRBJ1-6, the CDR3 gives the full variable domain: DGGITQSPKYLFRKEGQNVTLSCEQNLNHDAMYWYRQDPGQGLRLIYYSQIVNDFQKGDIAEGYSVSREKKESFPLTVTSAQKNPTAFYLCASSMGPRARRNSPLHFGNGTRLTVT.

This clone was counted only a few times. V and J are TRBV5-8 and TRBJ2-7; D gene ambiguous. The germline V gene has CDR1 SGHTS and CDR2 YDEGEE. The CDR3 length is 13 residues. Deletions cut 2 bases from V and 2 bases from J, with 8 bases between. The CDR3 DNA follows: TGTGCCAGCAGCTTCCACTCCACCTACGAGCAGTACTTC. Translating it yields CASSFHSTYEQYF.